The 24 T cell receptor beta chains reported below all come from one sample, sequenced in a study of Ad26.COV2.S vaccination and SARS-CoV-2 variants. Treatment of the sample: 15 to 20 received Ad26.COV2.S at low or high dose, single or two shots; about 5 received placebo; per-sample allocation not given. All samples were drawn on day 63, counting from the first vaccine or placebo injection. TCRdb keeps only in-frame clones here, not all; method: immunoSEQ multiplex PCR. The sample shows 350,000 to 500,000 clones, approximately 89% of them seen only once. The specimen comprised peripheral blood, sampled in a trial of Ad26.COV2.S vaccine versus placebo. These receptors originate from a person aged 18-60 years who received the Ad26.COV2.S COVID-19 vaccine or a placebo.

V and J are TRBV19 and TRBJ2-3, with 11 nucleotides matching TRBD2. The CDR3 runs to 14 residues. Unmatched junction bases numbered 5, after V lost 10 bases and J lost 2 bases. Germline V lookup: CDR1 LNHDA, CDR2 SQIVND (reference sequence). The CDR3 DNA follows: TGTGCCACCAAACTAGCGGGGGCCACAGATACGCAGTATTTT. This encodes CATKLAGATDTQYF.

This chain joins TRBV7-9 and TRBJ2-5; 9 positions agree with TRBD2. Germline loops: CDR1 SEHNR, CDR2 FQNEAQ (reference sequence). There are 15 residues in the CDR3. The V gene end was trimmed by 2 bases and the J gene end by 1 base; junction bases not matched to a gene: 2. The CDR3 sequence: CASSLSLAGQETQYF. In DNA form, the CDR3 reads TGTGCCAGCAGCTTATCACTAGCGGGCCAAGAGACCCAGTACTTC.

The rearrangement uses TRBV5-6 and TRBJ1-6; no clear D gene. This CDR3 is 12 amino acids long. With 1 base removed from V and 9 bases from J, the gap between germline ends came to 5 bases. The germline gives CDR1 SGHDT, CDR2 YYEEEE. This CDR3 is CASSLLGSPLHF. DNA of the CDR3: TGTGCCAGCAGCTTGTTAGGTTCACCCCTCCACTTT.

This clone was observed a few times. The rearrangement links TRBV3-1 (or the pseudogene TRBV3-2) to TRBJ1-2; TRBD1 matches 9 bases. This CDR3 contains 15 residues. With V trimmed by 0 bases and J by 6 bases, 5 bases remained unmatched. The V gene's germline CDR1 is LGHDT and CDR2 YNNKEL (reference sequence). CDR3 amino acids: CASSQEGTGNNGYTF. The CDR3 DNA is TGTGCCAGCAGCCAAGAAGGGACAGGGAATAATGGCTACACCTTC.

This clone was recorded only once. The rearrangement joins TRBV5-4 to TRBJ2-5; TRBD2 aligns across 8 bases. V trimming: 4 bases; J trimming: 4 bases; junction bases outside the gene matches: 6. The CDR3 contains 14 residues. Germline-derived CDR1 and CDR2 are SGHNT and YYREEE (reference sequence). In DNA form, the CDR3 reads TGTGCCAGCAGCCCCCCGGGGGGGAGAGAGACCCAGTACTTC. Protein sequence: CASSPPGGRETQYF.

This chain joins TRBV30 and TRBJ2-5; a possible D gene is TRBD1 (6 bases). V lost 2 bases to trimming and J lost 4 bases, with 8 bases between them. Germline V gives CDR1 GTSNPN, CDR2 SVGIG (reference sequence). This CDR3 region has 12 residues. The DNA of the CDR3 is TGTGCCTGGAGTTGGGGGCGAGAGACCCAGTACTTC. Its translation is CAWSWGRETQYF.

The CDR3 nucleotides read TGCGCCAGCAGCTTATCGGGGAATCAGCCCCAGCATTTT. Residues: CASSLSGNQPQHF. This sequence joins TRBV5-1 and TRBJ1-5; D not resolved. From germline, CDR1 is SGHRS and CDR2 YFSETQ. This CDR3 has 13 residues. Deletions cut 2 bases from V and 4 bases from J, with 7 bases between.

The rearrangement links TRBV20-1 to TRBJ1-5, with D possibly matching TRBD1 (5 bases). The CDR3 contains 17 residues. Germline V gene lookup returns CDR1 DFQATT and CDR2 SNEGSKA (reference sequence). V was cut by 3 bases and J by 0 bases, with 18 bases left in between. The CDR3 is CSASRPGTAYSNQPQHF. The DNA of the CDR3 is TGCAGTGCTAGTCGCCCCGGGACGGCCTATAGCAATCAGCCCCAGCATTTT.

CDR3: CASSQFQGQETQYF. The DNA of the CDR3 is TGTGCCAGCAGCCAATTCCAGGGGCAAGAGACCCAGTACTTC. The V and J genes are TRBV3-1 (or the pseudogene TRBV3-2) and TRBJ2-5, with D possibly being TRBD1 (6 bases). Trimming removed 2 bases at V and 2 bases at J, with 9 bases between. CDR1 and CDR2 (germline): LGHDT, YNNKEL (reference sequence). CDR3 length: 14 amino acids.

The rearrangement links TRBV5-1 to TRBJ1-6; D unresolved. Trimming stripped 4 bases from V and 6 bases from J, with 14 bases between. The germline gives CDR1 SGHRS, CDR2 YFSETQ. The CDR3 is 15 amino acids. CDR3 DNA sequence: TGCGCCAGCAGCCCTCTCGACGGCTTTAATTCACCCCTCCACTTT. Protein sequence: CASSPLDGFNSPLHF.

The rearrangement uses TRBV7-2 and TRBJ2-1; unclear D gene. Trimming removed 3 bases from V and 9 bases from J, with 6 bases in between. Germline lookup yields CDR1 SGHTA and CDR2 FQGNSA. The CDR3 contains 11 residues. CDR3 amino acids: CASSFSSEQFF. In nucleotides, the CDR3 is TGTGCCAGCAGCTTTAGCAGTGAGCAGTTCTTC.

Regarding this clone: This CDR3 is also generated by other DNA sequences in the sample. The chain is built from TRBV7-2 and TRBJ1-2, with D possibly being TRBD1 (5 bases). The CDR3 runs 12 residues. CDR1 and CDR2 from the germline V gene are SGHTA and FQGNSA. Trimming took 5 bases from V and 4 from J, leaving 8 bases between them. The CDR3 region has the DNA TGTGCCAGCAGCCCAGGGCTCTATGGCTACACCTTC. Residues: CASSPGLYGYTF.

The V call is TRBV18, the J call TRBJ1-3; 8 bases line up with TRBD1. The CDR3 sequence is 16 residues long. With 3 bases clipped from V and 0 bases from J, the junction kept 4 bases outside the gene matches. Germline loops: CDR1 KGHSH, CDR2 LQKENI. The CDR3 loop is CASSPSTGGSGNTIYF. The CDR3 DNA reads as TGTGCCAGCTCACCCTCCACAGGGGGCTCTGGAAACACCATATATTTT.

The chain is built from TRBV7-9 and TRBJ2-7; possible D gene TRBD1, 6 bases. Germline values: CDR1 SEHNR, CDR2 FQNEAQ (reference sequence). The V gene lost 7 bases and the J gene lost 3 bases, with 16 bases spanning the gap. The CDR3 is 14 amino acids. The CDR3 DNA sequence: TGTGCCAGCACCCACCGGGACATCCTCTACGAGCAGTACTTC. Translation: CASTHRDILYEQYF.

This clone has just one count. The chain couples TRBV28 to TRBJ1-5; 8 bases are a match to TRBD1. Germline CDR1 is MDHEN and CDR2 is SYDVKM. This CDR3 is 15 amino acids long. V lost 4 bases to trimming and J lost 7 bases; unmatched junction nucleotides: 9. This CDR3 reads CASSSRGRGIQPQHF. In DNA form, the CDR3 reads TGTGCCAGCAGTTCCAGGGGGCGCGGGATCCAGCCCCAGCATTTT.

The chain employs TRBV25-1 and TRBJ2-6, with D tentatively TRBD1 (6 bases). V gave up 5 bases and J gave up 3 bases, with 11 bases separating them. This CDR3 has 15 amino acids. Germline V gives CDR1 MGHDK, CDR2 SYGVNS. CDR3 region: CASSNTGSGANVLTF. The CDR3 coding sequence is TGTGCCAGCAGTAATACAGGGAGTGGGGCCAACGTCCTGACTTTC. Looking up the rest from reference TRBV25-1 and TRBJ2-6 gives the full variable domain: EADIYQTPRYLVIGTGKKITLECSQTMGHDKMYWYQQDPGMELHLIHYSYGVNSTEKGDLSSESTVSRIRTEHFPLTLESARPSHTSQYLCASSNTGSGANVLTFGAGSRLTVL.

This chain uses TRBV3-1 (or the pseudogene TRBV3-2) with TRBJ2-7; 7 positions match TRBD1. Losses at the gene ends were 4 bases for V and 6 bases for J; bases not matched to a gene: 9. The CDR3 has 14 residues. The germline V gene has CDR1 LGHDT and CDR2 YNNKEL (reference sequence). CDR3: CASSPRQGGAEQYF. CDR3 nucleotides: TGTGCCAGCAGCCCCCGACAGGGTGGTGCCGAGCAGTACTTC.

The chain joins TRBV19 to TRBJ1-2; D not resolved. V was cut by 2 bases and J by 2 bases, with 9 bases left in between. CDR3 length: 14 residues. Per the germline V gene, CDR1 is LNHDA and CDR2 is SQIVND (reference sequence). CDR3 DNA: TGTGCCAGTAGTATAAAGGCGCCGAACTATGGCTACACCTTC. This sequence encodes CASSIKAPNYGYTF.

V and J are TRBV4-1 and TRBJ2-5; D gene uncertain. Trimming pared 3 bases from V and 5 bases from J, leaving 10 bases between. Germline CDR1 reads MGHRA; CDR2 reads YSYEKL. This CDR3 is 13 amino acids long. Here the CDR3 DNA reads TGCGCCAGCAGCCATGCCGAAATGGAGACCCAGTACTTC. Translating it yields CASSHAEMETQYF.

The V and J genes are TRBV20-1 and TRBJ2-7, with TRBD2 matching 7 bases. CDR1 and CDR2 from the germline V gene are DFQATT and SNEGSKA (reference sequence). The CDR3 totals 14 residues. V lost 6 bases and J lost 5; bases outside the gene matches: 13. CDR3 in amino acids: CSASLTGGSHEQYV. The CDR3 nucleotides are TGCAGTGCCAGTCTTACGGGCGGGAGCCACGAGCAGTACGTC.

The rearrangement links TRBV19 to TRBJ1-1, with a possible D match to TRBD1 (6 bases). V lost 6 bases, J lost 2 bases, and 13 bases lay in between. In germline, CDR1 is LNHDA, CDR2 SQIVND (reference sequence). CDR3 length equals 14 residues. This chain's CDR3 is CASSSQGRNTEAFF. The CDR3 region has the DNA TGTGCCAGTAGCTCCCAGGGGCGAAACACTGAAGCTTTCTTT.

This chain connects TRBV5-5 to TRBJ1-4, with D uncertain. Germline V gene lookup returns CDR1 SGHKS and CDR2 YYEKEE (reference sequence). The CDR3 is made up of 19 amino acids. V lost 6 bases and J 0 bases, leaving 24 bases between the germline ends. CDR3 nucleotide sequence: TGTGCCAGCACCCAGCTTGTCGCTCGAAGGGTTGCAACTAATGAAAAACTGTTTTTT. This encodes CASTQLVARRVATNEKLFF.

The CDR3 DNA sequence: TGTGCCAGCAGTGGCCAAACAGATACGCAGTATTTT. Amino acids: CASSGQTDTQYF. The chain is built from TRBV2 and TRBJ2-3; D is undetermined. Germline CDR1 and CDR2: SNHLY and FYNNEI. Between the trimmed V and J ends, which lost 4 bases and 3 bases, there was a span of 5 bases. This CDR3 contains 12 residues.

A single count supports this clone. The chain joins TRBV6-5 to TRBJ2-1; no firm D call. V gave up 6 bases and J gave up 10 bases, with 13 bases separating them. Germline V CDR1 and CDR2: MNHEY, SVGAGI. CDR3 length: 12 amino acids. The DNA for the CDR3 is TGTGCCAGCAGGTCAGGCAAGCTCGAGCAGTTCTTC. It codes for CASRSGKLEQFF.